A single sample is the source of the 32 T cell receptor beta chains below, sequenced in a study of T cells in Graves' hyperthyroidism and ophthalmopathy. TCR beta CDR3 region amplification was performed from RNA transcripts. TCR CDR3 underwent first-round RT-PCR with the HTBI primer set. MiXCR, applied by TCRdb to the multiplex PCR reads, yields one record per CDR3 protein. The repertoire holds approximately 420,000 distinct CDR3 sequences, with roughly an eighth as singletons. Sample: blood. These TCRs come from a woman aged 18-29 years with Graves' hyperthyroidism.

There are many counts of this clonotype. The CDR3 DNA sequence: TGTGCCAGCAGTAAGACAGGGTATGCTGAAGCTTTCTTT. It codes for CASSKTGYAEAFF. The chain joins TRBV6-2 or TRBV6-3 to TRBJ1-1, with TRBD1 identical over 7 bases. The CDR3 extends over 13 amino acids. Germline values: CDR1 MNHEY, CDR2 SVGEGT. V lost 5 bases, J lost 6 bases, and 6 bases stayed unmatched.

This clonotype was detected many times. The gene calls are TRBV6-1 and TRBJ1-1, with D maybe TRBD1 (6 bases). The V and J ends lost 6 bases and 0 bases respectively, with 11 bases between them. The CDR3 runs to 14 residues. Looked up from germline, CDR1 is MNHNS and CDR2 is SASEGT. Here the CDR3 reads CASSFGGMNTEAFF. The CDR3 DNA is TGTGCCAGCAGCTTCGGGGGCATGAACACTGAAGCTTTCTTT.

This clonotype was detected many times. This chain connects TRBV30 to TRBJ2-7; D perhaps matches TRBD1 (6 bases). The CDR3 extends over 13 amino acids. Germline V lookup: CDR1 GTSNPN, CDR2 SVGIG (reference sequence). Trimming removed 4 bases at V and 2 bases at J, with 12 bases between. CDR3 nucleotides: TGTGCCTGGAAGGTGCAGGGGACCTACGAGCAGTACTTC. Its protein is CAWKVQGTYEQYF. The whole variable domain, filled in from reference TRBV30 and TRBJ2-7, reads SQTIHQWPATLVQPVGSPLSLECTVEGTSNPNLYWYRQAAGRGLQLLFYSVGIGQISSEVPQNLSASRPQDRQFILSSKKLLLSDSGFYLCAWKVQGTYEQYFGPGTRLTVT.

This clonotype was detected ten times or more. V gene TRBV30 combines with J gene TRBJ2-1; tentative D call: TRBD1 (6 bases). V lost 1 base, J lost 4 bases, and 8 bases lay in between. Germline V gene lookup returns CDR1 GTSNPN and CDR2 SVGIG (reference sequence). The CDR3 loop spans 13 amino acids. The CDR3 sequence: CAWSGTDYNEQFF. The CDR3 bases are TGTGCCTGGAGTGGGACAGATTACAATGAGCAGTTCTTC. Full variable domain (remainder filled in from reference TRBV30 and TRBJ2-1): SQTIHQWPATLVQPVGSPLSLECTVEGTSNPNLYWYRQAAGRGLQLLFYSVGIGQISSEVPQNLSASRPQDRQFILSSKKLLLSDSGFYLCAWSGTDYNEQFFGPGTRLTVL.

This rearrangement joins TRBV5-6 to TRBJ2-5, with a tentative D call TRBD2 (6 bases). In germline, CDR1 is SGHDT, CDR2 YYEEEE. With 4 bases removed from V and 6 bases from J, the gap between germline ends came to 16 bases. The CDR3 runs to 14 residues. CDR3 sequence: CASSLEGSVQTQYF. CDR3 nucleotides: TGTGCCAGCAGCCTGGAGGGGAGCGTACAGACCCAGTACTTC.

This clonotype was seen ten or more times. The chain uses TRBV7-2 and TRBJ2-1; the D is unclear. CDR3 length: 14 residues. Germline V gene data show CDR1 as SGHTA and CDR2 as FQGNSA. Trimming stripped 1 base from V and 5 bases from J, with 9 bases between. DNA for the CDR3: TGTGCCAGCAGCTTAGGTGGGTTCAACAATGAGCAGTTCTTC. It yields the protein CASSLGGFNNEQFF.

This clonotype was detected ten times or more. The chain carries TRBV28 and TRBJ2-7, with 10 bases lining up with TRBD1. The CDR3 runs to 13 residues. After removal of 7 bases from V and 2 bases from J, the junction contained 2 bases not matched to a gene. CDR1 is MDHEN, CDR2 SYDVKM, per germline. CDR3 in DNA: TGTGCCAGCAACGACAGGGGGCCCTACGAGCAGTACTTC. Its translation is CASNDRGPYEQYF.

With regard to this clonotype: A much larger clone is a single base away; this may be a read error. The chain has TRBV13 and TRBJ2-5, with D possibly TRBD2 on 6 matching bases. CDR3 length: 14 residues. Germline loops: CDR1 PRHDT, CDR2 FYEKMQ (reference sequence). CDR3: CAGSSPSEQETQYF. As DNA, the CDR3 is TGTGCCGGCAGCTCACCTAGCGAGCAAGAGACCCAGTACTTC.

Notes on this clonotype: Given a much more abundant clone one base away, this may be a read error. The gene calls are TRBV10-3 and TRBJ2-1; TRBD2 matches at 12 bases. This CDR3 spans 14 amino acids. The germline gives CDR1 ENHRY, CDR2 SYGVKD. Here the CDR3 DNA reads TGTGCCATCAGTGCCGGGACTAGCGGGTATGAGCAGTCCTTC. Translation: CAISAGTSGYEQSF.

This chain uses TRBV9 with TRBJ2-5; D is perhaps TRBD1 or TRBD2 (5 bases each). CDR1 and CDR2 (germline): SGDLS, YYNGEE. V shed 3 bases and J shed 1 base, with 7 bases lying between them. This CDR3 comprises 13 residues. Here the CDR3 reads CASSGGSQETQYF. The CDR3 region has the DNA TGTGCCAGCAGCGGGGGGAGCCAAGAGACCCAGTACTTC.

In its sample, this clonotype was seen many times. The chain combines TRBV28 with TRBJ2-1; D may be TRBD1 or TRBD2 (5 bases each). This CDR3 is 14 amino acids long. The germline V gene has CDR1 MDHEN and CDR2 SYDVKM. Trimming left V 3 bases short and J 9 bases short, with 15 bases between. The CDR3 nucleotides read TGTGCCAGCAGTTTGAGGCTCCCTGGGGGTGAGCAGTTCTTC. Protein: CASSLRLPGGEQFF.

This clonotype was detected ten times or more. At one end, the junction sequence differs from germline, possibly due to a read error. The V call is TRBV5-1, the J call TRBJ2-7; maybe TRBD2 (6 bases). The germline V gene has CDR1 SGHRS and CDR2 YFSETQ. The CDR3 consists of 14 residues. The CDR3 is CASSLDGTSYEQYF. Written as DNA, the CDR3 is TGTGCCAGCAGCTTAGATGGGACTTCCTACGAGCAGTACTTC.

This clonotype was detected only a few times. This may arise from a read error, as a much more abundant clone is one base away. The chain is built from TRBV7-2 and TRBJ2-5, with D unclear. The CDR3 is 14 residues long. Trimming left V 6 bases short and J 0 bases short, with 11 bases between. Germline CDR1 SGHTA, CDR2 FQGNSA. In nucleotides, the CDR3 is TGTGCCAGCAGGGGCAGGCGGTACCAAGAGACCCAGTACTTC. Amino acid sequence: CASRGRRYQETQYF.

This clonotype has at least ten counts. This rearrangement joins TRBV7-2 to TRBJ2-1, with 8 bases fitting TRBD2. The junction had 9 bases not matched to a gene; V was cut back by 5 bases and J by 15 bases. The germline gives CDR1 SGHTA, CDR2 FQGNSA. CDR3 length: 12 amino acids. The CDR3 coding sequence is TGTGCCAGCAGCCGTAGCGGGGCTGGCCCGTTCTTC. This translates into CASSRSGAGPFF.

This clonotype was seen at least ten times. The V and J genes are TRBV7-2 and TRBJ2-5, with D perhaps matching TRBD2 (6 bases). Germline V gene sequence: CDR1 SGHTA, CDR2 FQGNSA. This CDR3 comprises 14 residues. V was trimmed by 2 bases and J by 4 bases, leaving 11 bases between them. The CDR3 coding sequence is TGTGCCAGCAGCTTATCGACCGGGGGAGAGACCCAGTACTTC. Its protein product is CASSLSTGGETQYF.

This clonotype has at least ten counts. The J gene is TRBJ2-3, the V gene TRBV29-1, with a tentative D call TRBD2 (8 bases). The CDR3 is 15 amino acids. CDR1 and CDR2 (germline): SQVTM, ANQGSEA. Trimming removed 4 bases at V and 4 bases at J, with 18 bases between. CDR3 DNA sequence: TGCAGCGTTGCGAAGGGGGCGGGAGGCTCAGATACGCAGTATTTT. Amino acids: CSVAKGAGGSDTQYF.

This clonotype was counted many times. The chain links TRBV28 to TRBJ2-1; 10 bases match TRBD2. Trimming took 6 bases from V and 4 from J; bases not matched to a gene: 6. The CDR3 runs 15 residues. Germline V CDR1 and CDR2: MDHEN, SYDVKM. The CDR3 loop is CASSSTSGNYNEQFF. CDR3 coding DNA: TGTGCCAGCAGCTCTACTAGCGGGAATTACAATGAGCAGTTCTTC.

V usage is TRBV18 and J usage is TRBJ1-3, with 8 positions matching TRBD1. The germline V gene has CDR1 KGHSH and CDR2 LQKENI. The junction had 4 bases not matched to a gene; V was cut back by 2 bases and J by 4 bases. The CDR3 length is 15 residues. CDR3 amino acids: CASSPTDRAGNTIYF. CDR3 DNA: TGTGCCAGCTCACCAACGGACAGGGCCGGAAACACCATATATTTT.

The CDR3 DNA is TGTGCCAGCAGCTCGCACCTTGGACGGGGAACCGATACGCAGTATTTT. Translating gives CASSSHLGRGTDTQYF. This sequence joins TRBV11-2 and TRBJ2-3; D is perhaps TRBD2 (5 bases). V lost 4 bases and J 6 bases, leaving 20 bases between the germline ends. The CDR3 has 16 residues. Per germline, CDR1 SGHAT and CDR2 FQNNGV. Full variable domain (rest looked up from reference TRBV11-2 and TRBJ2-3): EAGVAQSPRYKIIEKRQSVAFWCNPISGHATLYWYQQILGQGPKLLIQFQNNGVVDDSQLPKDRFSAERLKGVDSTLKIQPAKLEDSAVYLCASSSHLGRGTDTQYFGPGTRLTVL.

This clonotype came up many times. The chain joins TRBV29-1 to TRBJ1-1, with D uncertain. Germline V gives CDR1 SQVTM, CDR2 ANQGSEA. CDR3 size: 13 residues. Trimming took off 1 base at V and 5 bases at J, with 11 bases between the two ends. In nucleotides, the CDR3 is TGCAGCGTTGAAGGGGTAGGGCAGACTGAAGCTTTCTTT. Translating gives CSVEGVGQTEAFF.

This chain uses TRBV13 with TRBJ2-3; D remains unclear. V lost 5 bases and J 2 bases, leaving 11 bases between the germline ends. Per the germline V gene, CDR1 is PRHDT and CDR2 is FYEKMQ (reference sequence). The CDR3 runs to 14 residues. In nucleotides, the CDR3 is TGTGCCAGCAGCGCCTCCACTTTCACAGATACGCAGTATTTT. Its translation: CASSASTFTDTQYF.

This clonotype has a count of ten or more. The chain carries TRBV10-3 and TRBJ2-1; 11 positions match TRBD2. Germline V CDR1 and CDR2: ENHRY, SYGVKD. The CDR3 runs 13 residues. J lost 5 bases, V lost 9 bases, and 3 bases had no gene match. The CDR3 DNA sequence: TGTGCCATGGGACTAGCGGAAGACAATGAGCAGTTCTTC. As protein: CAMGLAEDNEQFF.

As for this clonotype: A much more abundant neighbour one base away suggests this may be a read error. The CDR3 ends on some other residue instead of the conserved phenylalanine or tryptophan, so this is likely a read error. The V call is TRBV20-1, the J call TRBJ2-7, with a possible D match to TRBD1 (6 bases). Germline CDR1 reads DFQATT; CDR2 reads SNEGSKA (reference sequence). The CDR3 is 15 amino acids. Deletions cut 4 bases from V and 6 bases from J, with 22 bases between. CDR3 loop: CSAMDHGTRLSEQYL. CDR3 nucleotide sequence: TGCAGTGCTATGGATCACGGGACACGGTTATCCGAGCAGTACCTC.

This clonotype showed up just a few times. The chain is built from TRBV7-9 and TRBJ2-2; the match to TRBD2 covers 8 bases. Germline CDR1 is SEHNR and CDR2 is FQNEAQ (reference sequence). J lost 3 bases, V lost 8 bases, and 14 bases had no gene match. The CDR3 spans 17 residues. CDR3 sequence: CASPLAPGRAYTGELFF. CDR3 nucleotide sequence: TGTGCCAGCCCCTTGGCTCCCGGGAGGGCTTACACCGGGGAGCTGTTTTTT.

This chain uses TRBV11-2 with TRBJ2-1; TRBD2 is a possible D gene (6 bases). The V end was cut by 1 base, the J end by 9 bases, with 16 bases between. Germline V lookup: CDR1 SGHAT, CDR2 FQNNGV. There are 15 residues in the CDR3. The CDR3 DNA reads TGTGCCAGCAGCTTAGGGAGAAGGAGGGCTAGTGAGCAGTTCTTC. It encodes CASSLGRRRASEQFF.

This clonotype was counted ten times or more. The chain recombines TRBV20-1 with TRBJ2-3; 8 nucleotides line up with TRBD2. The CDR3 has 16 residues. The V gene's germline CDR1 is DFQATT and CDR2 SNEGSKA (reference sequence). J lost 2 bases, V lost 3 bases, and 10 bases had no gene match. The CDR3 DNA reads TGCAGTGCTAGGGCAACTAGCGGAGCCTTCACAGATACGCAGTATTTT. It specifies CSARATSGAFTDTQYF.

This clonotype was seen a handful of times. The rearrangement uses TRBV7-9 and TRBJ1-1; possible D gene TRBD1, 5 bases. V dropped 5 bases and J dropped 9 bases, with 19 bases sitting between them. The CDR3 covers 14 residues. CDR1 SEHNR and CDR2 FQNEAQ come from the germline V gene (reference sequence). CDR3 in amino acids: CASSPQGRLDQAFF. CDR3 in DNA: TGTGCCAGCAGCCCCCAGGGACGGCTAGACCAAGCTTTCTTT.

This clonotype was observed many times. The CDR3 here is CSAPRREGVDEQFF. For the CDR3, the DNA is TGCAGTGCGCCCCGGCGGGAGGGTGTGGATGAGCAGTTCTTC. The chain recombines TRBV20-1 with TRBJ2-1, with 9 positions matching TRBD2. J lost 8 bases, V lost 6 bases, and 11 bases had no gene match. The V gene's germline CDR1 is DFQATT and CDR2 SNEGSKA (reference sequence). The CDR3 covers 14 residues.

The chain employs TRBV6-2 or TRBV6-3 and TRBJ2-3; the D is unclear. Per germline, CDR1 MNHEY and CDR2 SVGEGT. V dropped 0 bases and J dropped 2 bases, with 9 bases sitting between them. The CDR3 spans 15 residues. The CDR3 sequence is CASSYSADTTDTQYF. The CDR3 nucleotides read TGTGCCAGCAGTTACTCCGCGGATACCACAGATACGCAGTATTTT.

This clonotype has a count of ten or more. This chain connects TRBV7-9 to TRBJ2-3, with D possibly being TRBD2 (5 bases). The CDR3 runs to 15 residues. The V end was cut by 5 bases, the J end by 3 bases, with 15 bases between. From germline, CDR1 is SEHNR and CDR2 FQNEAQ (reference sequence). CDR3 loop: CASSPHPPGTDTQYF. For the CDR3, the DNA is TGTGCCAGCAGCCCGCATCCTCCGGGGACAGATACGCAGTATTTT.

This clonotype has more than one count but fewer than ten. The J gene is TRBJ2-7, the V gene TRBV4-1; D possibly uses TRBD1 or TRBD2 (5 bases each). Deletions cut 1 base from V and 0 bases from J, with 19 bases between. Germline V gene sequence: CDR1 MGHRA, CDR2 YSYEKL. This CDR3 spans 18 amino acids. This chain's CDR3 is CASSQALLRDVHSYEQYF. CDR3 sequence (DNA): TGCGCCAGCAGCCAAGCTCTCCTCCGGGACGTACACTCCTACGAGCAGTACTTC.

The chain links TRBV15 to TRBJ2-3; TRBD2 is a possible D gene (6 bases). This CDR3 spans 18 amino acids. Germline V lookup: CDR1 LNHNV, CDR2 YYDKDF (reference sequence). V lost 3 bases, J lost 2 bases, and 21 bases lay in between. Here the CDR3 DNA reads TGTGCCACCAGCAGCCAGGAGGGATCAGCGCCAACCACAGATACGCAGTATTTT. Protein product: CATSSQEGSAPTTDTQYF. The complete variable domain, with remaining parts taken from reference TRBV15 and TRBJ2-3, reads DAMVIQNPRYQVTQFGKPVTLSCSQTLNHNVMYWYQQKSSQAPKLLFHYYDKDFNNEADTPDNFQSRRPNTSFCFLDIRSPGLGDTAMYLCATSSQEGSAPTTDTQYFGPGTRLTVL.